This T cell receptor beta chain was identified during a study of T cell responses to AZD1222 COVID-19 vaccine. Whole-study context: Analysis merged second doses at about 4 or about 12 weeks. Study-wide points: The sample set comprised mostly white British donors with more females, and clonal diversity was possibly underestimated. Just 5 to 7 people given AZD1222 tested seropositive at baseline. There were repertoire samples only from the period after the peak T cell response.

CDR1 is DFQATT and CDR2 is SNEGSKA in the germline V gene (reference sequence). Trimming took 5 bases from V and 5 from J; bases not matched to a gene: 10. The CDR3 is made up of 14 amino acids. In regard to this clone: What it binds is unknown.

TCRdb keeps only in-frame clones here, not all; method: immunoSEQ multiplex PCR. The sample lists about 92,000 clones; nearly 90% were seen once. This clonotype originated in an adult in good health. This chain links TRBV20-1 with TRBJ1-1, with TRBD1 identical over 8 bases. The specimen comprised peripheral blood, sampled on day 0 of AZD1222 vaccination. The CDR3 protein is CSARGQGRWTEAFF. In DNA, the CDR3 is TGCAGTGCTCGTGGACAGGGACGTTGGACTGAAGCTTTCTTT.